This T cell receptor (beta chain) was sequenced during a study of regulatory T cells in long-lasting Graves disease (dated by TCRdb to about 2021). Background for the entire study: Antithyroid drugs had been taken for less than 3 months by newly diagnosed Graves' disease patients. This study used TCR sequencing and RNA sequencing of peripheral blood to compare persistent Graves' disease patients against newly diagnosed Graves' disease patients. The study was registered as a clinical trial and conducted in China. A total of around 35 samples underwent TCR sequencing: about 13 from persistent and about 20 from newly diagnosed Graves' disease patients. Overall study results and their limits: Persistent disease showed preferential use of TRBV28, TRBJ1-2 and TRBJ2-5, whereas newly diagnosed disease favored TRBV20-1 and TRBJ2-1. Sequencing and analysis were limited to the TCR beta chain. Patients with persistent disease shared more public clonotypes (about 3,000) than newly diagnosed patients did (nearly 1,000). The study examined only peripheral blood because the primary lesion, thyroid tissue, could not be accessed. Lower TCR Shannon entropy and fewer highly expanded clones were observed in persistent Graves' disease patients than in newly diagnosed patients, which suggested clonal expansion. As a limitation, the authors acknowledged that the small sample size may reduce accuracy.

CDR1 SGHVS and CDR2 FQNEAQ are derived from the germline V gene. Including the terminal cysteine and phenylalanine, the CDR3 comprises 14 residues. Kept here is only the CDR3 DNA, which spans 42 bases and is read in frame from base 1. V sheds 5 bases and J sheds 4 bases, leaving 14 bases between their ends. Reading the label with the study, this specimen's time point is: newly diagnosed GD, antithyroid drugs for less than 3 months. For both TCR sequencing and RNA sequencing, RNA was extracted from PBMCs in TRIzol. Graves' disease was diagnosed according to American Thyroid Association guidelines. Recruitment of patients was carried out at an endocrinology department in Xi'an, China. Each patient gave approximately 8.8 milliliters of peripheral blood, collected in an EDTA anticoagulant tube. Ficoll Paque Plus density gradient separation was used to isolate PBMCs, and no further T cell sorting was performed. An Agilent 2100 Bioanalyzer and agarose gel were used to check RNA quality, and a NanoDrop 2000 was used to measure RNA concentration.

The library relied on multiplex PCR. The listed sequencing device is Illumina HiSeq 4000. iRepertoire HTBI primers and Arm-PCR amplification of CDR3 regions were used to construct TCR beta libraries. Gel purification was performed on PCR products prior to sequencing. On the study's bioinformatics: Gene usage analysis of CDR3 amino acid clonotypes used the approximately 56 TRBV and more than 13 TRBJ segments found across samples. COPE and FqMerger were used to merge filtered high-quality paired reads into contigs. BLAST was used to align contigs to IMGT TRBV, TRBD and TRBJ reference genes, and CDR3 was defined according to IMGT. Any clonotype with a frequency above 0.1% was classified as a highly expanded clone. Shannon entropy was used to measure repertoire diversity, and the Gini coefficient was used to measure V-J evenness. A clonotype found in more than one individual was treated as public. TCRdb handled the public reads itself, with Q25 trimming in fastp and clone calling in MiXCR, and kept productive beta chains. Duplicate CDR3 protein sequences are folded into a single record with the most common DNA and genes. These V and J calls are TCRdb output, not the study's own analysis. This sample gives about 620,000 distinct CDR3 sequences in total; under 20% of them show up just once. The ten largest clones add up to more than 15% of the sample.

On this clonotype: Its antigen is currently not known. No base-level quality is on record; no much larger clone is a single base apart.

This sample also appeared in a second study, on T cells in Graves' hyperthyroidism and ophthalmopathy. Drawing on the second study: Stable Graves' hyperthyroidism was defined as the absence of progression to ophthalmopathy over 18 months of follow-up. Hyperthyroidism patients were newly diagnosed, had a disease duration of under 2 months, and were aged 18 to 65 years. Patients with uncontrolled infections, other autoimmune diseases, pregnancy or lactation were excluded. Clinical symptoms, serum thyroxine and TRAb, thyroid ultrasound, and orbital computed tomography formed the basis for the diagnoses. A first-round RT-PCR of the TCR CDR3 used the HTBI primer set with the Qiagen OneStep RT-PCR kit. Blood samples also contained most of the expanded thyroid clonotypes (frequency above 0.001), which suggests that blood repertoires may reflect thyroid immune responses. A model built on a 13 V-J signature distinguished ophthalmopathy from stable hyperthyroidism, reaching about 89% sensitivity and around 81% specificity in cross-validation and 80%/75% in testing. During validation, the model predicted progression to ophthalmopathy a median of approximately six months ahead of onset, with around 65% sensitivity and around 72% specificity. TCR V-J signatures able to tell the groups apart were searched for in a discovery cohort of 90 to 100 patients, of whom around 43 had Graves' ophthalmopathy and some 60 had stable Graves' hyperthyroidism. Whether ophthalmopathy could be predicted prospectively was tested in an independent validation cohort made up of approximately 19 hyperthyroidism patients plus 17 patients who later progressed to ophthalmopathy. The approximately 95 discovery patients were divided at random into training and test sets in a 7:3 ratio. In addition, the study compared T-cell repertoires in thyroid tissue and in blood from roughly 6 Graves' hyperthyroidism patients. Once sampling was done, hyperthyroidism patients were given methimazole at a starting dose of 30 mg daily, whereas ophthalmopathy patients were given high-dose intravenous methylprednisolone. The libraries were constructed in a second round of multiplex PCR and then size-selected and purified. Libraries were sequenced paired-end with 100 bp reads on an Illumina HiSeq2000. SOAPnuke was used to process the raw data, removing reads that contained adapters or uncalled bases, had a mean Phred below 15, or lacked an exact match to the constant primer or identifier. COPE v1.2.5 was used to merge high-quality paired reads, and clonotypes were defined as unique nucleotide sequences. MiTCR v1.1 was used to align the clonotypes against IMGT TRBV, TRBD and TRBJ reference segments. The analysis was restricted to V-J combinations with a frequency above 0.0001, which together covered just over 98% of the repertoires. A TCS score was defined as the ratio between F50 (clonal expansion) and ExV (chaos), using BLOSUM62-based TCRdist between CDR3 peptides within each V-J. Welch's t-statistics and random forest reduced roughly 540 V-J features to under 15, which were used in a naive Bayes classifier (R e1071). Sample size was not statistically predetermined, and investigators were not blinded to group allocation. TCR Vbeta CDR3 sequencing of 130 to 150 peripheral blood samples (about 45 ophthalmopathy, under 80 hyperthyroidism and roughly 17 progressor patients) is reported in the paper.

The sequence derives from a woman in her twenties or thirties with Graves disease. Donor details come from another sample of the same person, matched by shared clones. The sample in question was peripheral blood mononuclear cells (PBMCs), obtained at new diagnosis, from a patient treated with antithyroid drugs. The V and J segments used are TRBV7-8 and TRBJ2-5, with the D gene not clear enough to name. The nucleotide sequence is TGTGCCAGCAGCCATCCCCCGGCCGGAGAGACCCAGTACTTC. Translated, this gives CASSHPPAGETQYF.